Following are 22 T cell receptor beta chains from one sample sequenced in a study of persistence of HIV-infected CD4 T cells. The immunoSEQ assay was version 4, run in survey mode. Only in-frame clones appear in the TCRdb table, and some are missing; sequencing was by immunoSEQ multiplex PCR. The table lists 35,000 to 40,000 clones, around 80% of them singletons. The stimulus was lysate of CMV-infected fibroblasts, 8.5 to 10 ug/mL. CD40L/CD69 double-negative CD45RO-high memory CD4+ T cells were collected. These receptors have no known antigen. Sequenced here: CD4+ T cells sorted from PBMCs after roughly 19-hour stimulation, sampled from a patient who received antiretroviral therapy. The receptor source for this set is an adult man with HIV who was CMV-seropositive.

This clone was seen a single time. CDR3 amino acids: CASSLDQGTGELFF. CDR3 nucleotide sequence: TGCGCCAGCAGCTTGGACCAGGGCACCGGGGAGCTGTTTTTT. The V gene is TRBV5-1, the J gene TRBJ2-2; a weak D match, TRBD1 (5 bases). The germline V gene has CDR1 SGHRS and CDR2 YFSETQ. Trimming left V 0 bases short and J 4 bases short, with 7 bases between. This CDR3 spans 14 amino acids.

In this sample, this clone turned up a few times. V and J are TRBV6-4 and TRBJ1-5; D gene ambiguous. The CDR3 length is 16 residues. Germline lookup yields CDR1 MRHNA and CDR2 SNTAGT. Trimming cost V 0 bases and J 0 bases, with 9 bases left between them. CDR3 bases: TGTGCCAGCAGTGACTCACCCTTATCTAGCAATCAGCCCCAGCATTTT. As protein: CASSDSPLSSNQPQHF.

This clone occurred once. The chain combines TRBV15 with TRBJ1-6, with D tentatively TRBD1 (5 bases). This CDR3 is 16 amino acids long. Trimming removed 0 bases from V and 6 bases from J, with 12 bases in between. CDR1 and CDR2 from the germline V gene are LNHNV and YYDKDF (reference sequence). The CDR3 is CATSRDVGQTNSPLHF. CDR3 in DNA: TGTGCCACCAGCAGAGATGTGGGGCAGACTAATTCACCCCTCCACTTT.

This clone was counted a few times. The same CDR3 is also encoded by other DNA sequences in this sample. This chain connects TRBV24-1 to TRBJ2-3; the match to TRBD2 covers 11 bases. CDR3 length: 16 amino acids. The V segment lost 4 bases and the J segment 6 bases; nucleotides outside the gene matches: 8. CDR1 and CDR2 (germline): KGHDR, SFDVKD. The CDR3 sequence is CATSDPRLAGSDTQYF. In nucleotides, the CDR3 is TGTGCCACCAGTGACCCTCGACTAGCGGGGTCCGATACGCAGTATTTT.

The V call is TRBV19, the J call TRBJ1-5, with a tentative D call TRBD1 (6 bases). Trimming stripped 5 bases from V and 0 bases from J, with 11 bases between. CDR3 length equals 15 residues. CDR1 LNHDA and CDR2 SQIVND come from the germline V gene (reference sequence). In DNA form, the CDR3 reads TGTGCCAGTAGTGGACAGCCTAATAGCAATCAGCCCCAGCATTTT. Its protein is CASSGQPNSNQPQHF. Variable domain in full (rest from reference TRBV19 and TRBJ1-5): DGGITQSPKYLFRKEGQNVTLSCEQNLNHDAMYWYRQDPGQGLRLIYYSQIVNDFQKGDIAEGYSVSREKKESFPLTVTSAQKNPTAFYLCASSGQPNSNQPQHFGDGTRLSIL.

V is TRBV6-5 and J is TRBJ2-5; 8 positions agree with TRBD2. Germline-derived CDR1 and CDR2 are MNHEY and SVGAGI. The CDR3 runs 15 residues. The V segment lost 5 bases and the J segment 1 base; nucleotides outside the gene matches: 6. CDR3 amino acids: CASSPPGGRQETQYF. The CDR3 DNA sequence: TGTGCCAGCAGTCCCCCGGGGGGGCGCCAAGAGACCCAGTACTTC.

This rearrangement joins TRBV18 to TRBJ2-7, with 7 bases fitting TRBD1. The CDR3 length is 15 residues. V lost 3 bases, J lost 5 bases, and 10 bases stayed unmatched. Looked up from germline, CDR1 is KGHSH and CDR2 is LQKENI. The CDR3 region has the DNA TGTGCCAGCTCACCGACTGACAGGGCTAGCAACGAGCAGTACTTC. Encoded protein: CASSPTDRASNEQYF.

The chain links TRBV2 to TRBJ2-7; 8 nucleotides line up with TRBD2. Looked up from germline, CDR1 is SNHLY and CDR2 is FYNNEI. There are 15 residues in the CDR3. J gave up 3 bases and V 1 base, and 5 bases lay outside the gene matches. The CDR3 nucleotides read TGTGCCAGCAGTGAAGAGGTTAGCGGGGTCTACGAGCAGTACTTC. Amino acid sequence: CASSEEVSGVYEQYF.

The rearrangement joins TRBV5-1 to TRBJ2-3; D is perhaps TRBD2 (7 bases). CDR3 length equals 18 residues. V was trimmed by 4 bases and J by 0 bases, leaving 21 bases between them. Germline V gives CDR1 SGHRS, CDR2 YFSETQ. The CDR3 reads CASSPRGGGASSTDTQYF. Here the CDR3 DNA reads TGCGCCAGCAGCCCTAGGGGAGGGGGGGCTTCTAGCACAGATACGCAGTATTTT.

The rearrangement uses TRBV29-1 and TRBJ2-3, with a possible D match to TRBD1 (5 bases). The CDR3 length is 11 residues. The germline V gene has CDR1 SQVTM and CDR2 ANQGSEA. The CDR3 sequence is CTVQVTDTQYF. The CDR3 region has the DNA TGCACAGTACAGGTCACAGATACGCAGTATTTT.

In its sample, this clone was seen a few times. V usage is TRBV5-4 and J usage is TRBJ2-2; 8 nucleotides align to TRBD1. V shed 4 bases, J shed 0 bases, and the junction held 2 bases outside the gene matches. The CDR3 loop spans 15 amino acids. CDR1 and CDR2 (germline): SGHNT, YYREEE (reference sequence). The CDR3 spells CASSQDRANTGELFF. CDR3 DNA sequence: TGTGCCAGCAGCCAGGACAGGGCGAACACCGGGGAGCTGTTTTTT.

The rearrangement uses TRBV9 and TRBJ1-2; weak D call: TRBD1 (6 bases). Trimming stripped 5 bases from V and 2 bases from J, with 19 bases between. This CDR3 region has 16 residues. In germline, CDR1 is SGDLS, CDR2 YYNGEE. In nucleotides, the CDR3 is TGTGCCAGCAGTCAGCTGGGGGCAGGGGTCAACTATGGCTACACCTTC. Protein: CASSQLGAGVNYGYTF.

This chain uses TRBV5-1 with TRBJ2-5; 9 bases map to TRBD1. The CDR3 is made up of 15 amino acids. Germline CDR1 reads SGHRS; CDR2 reads YFSETQ. V shed 0 bases and J 5 bases; nucleotides not matched to a gene: 5. CDR3 loop: CASSLVATGGETQYF. CDR3 sequence (DNA): TGCGCCAGCAGCTTGGTGGCAACAGGGGGCGAGACCCAGTACTTC.

The gene calls are TRBV6-5 and TRBJ2-2, with TRBD1 identical over 7 bases. The CDR3 length is 15 residues. V was pared by 4 bases and J by 2 bases, with 4 bases of the junction left unmatched. Germline values: CDR1 MNHEY, CDR2 SVGAGI. The CDR3 region is CASSLDRVNTGELFF. The DNA of the CDR3 is TGTGCCAGCAGTTTAGACAGGGTCAACACCGGGGAGCTGTTTTTT.

The count of this clone is one. The chain links TRBV5-1 to TRBJ1-5; a weak D match, TRBD1 (5 bases). CDR1 and CDR2 from the germline V gene are SGHRS and YFSETQ. Between the trimmed V and J ends, which lost 4 bases and 6 bases, there was a span of 17 bases. CDR3 length equals 15 residues. CDR3 nucleotide sequence: TGCGCCAGCAGCCTCACCGGGACCTTCGGTCAGCCCCAGCATTTT. Its translation is CASSLTGTFGQPQHF.

This clone was recorded once. The V gene is TRBV6-5, the J gene TRBJ2-3; a weak D match, TRBD1 (6 bases). Germline lookup yields CDR1 MNHEY and CDR2 SVGAGI. V was trimmed by 6 bases and J by 2 bases, leaving 12 bases between them. This CDR3 has 14 amino acids. The CDR3 spells CASRGQPNTDTQYF. In DNA, the CDR3 is TGTGCCAGCAGAGGACAGCCGAACACAGATACGCAGTATTTT.

The J gene is TRBJ1-4, the V gene TRBV5-1, with TRBD1 identical over 8 bases. The V gene end was trimmed by 7 bases and the J gene end by 0 bases; junction bases not matched to a gene: 8. The CDR3 extends over 16 amino acids. Germline loops: CDR1 SGHRS, CDR2 YFSETQ. CDR3 in amino acids: CASALTGATTNEKLFF. The CDR3 nucleotides read TGCGCCAGCGCCCTGACAGGGGCCACAACTAATGAAAAACTGTTTTTT.

The chain couples TRBV19 to TRBJ1-1, with no clear D. The CDR3 runs 15 residues. Germline CDR1 LNHDA, CDR2 SQIVND (reference sequence). Trimming removed 6 bases from V and 2 bases from J, with 16 bases in between. In DNA form, the CDR3 reads TGTGCCAGTAGCGATCAGCCCCGGGTCAACACTGAAGCTTTCTTT. Translating gives CASSDQPRVNTEAFF.

In the case of this clone: The junction departs from the called germline gene at one end, perhaps through a read error. J is TRBJ2-1 and V is TRBV7-2; 7 positions agree with TRBD1. CDR1 and CDR2 from the germline V gene are SGHTA and FQGNSA. The CDR3 extends over 15 amino acids. In DNA form, the CDR3 reads TGTGCCTCGCGAAGGGGGAGTGCCGAGACAGGGAAGGAGATCTTC. This translates into CASRRGSAETGKEIF. The full variable domain, in which reference TRBV7-2 and TRBJ2-1 provide the parts outside the CDR3, is GAGVSQSPSNKVTEKGKDVELRCDPISGHTALYWYRQSLGQGLEFLIYFQGNSAPDKSGLPSDRFSAERTGGSVSTLTIQRTQQEDSAVYLCASRRGSAETGKEIFGPGTRLTVL.

The chain couples TRBV11-3 to TRBJ2-1; perhaps TRBD1 as D (6 bases). The germline gives CDR1 SGHNT, CDR2 YENEEA. The CDR3 is 15 amino acids. Trimming took 6 bases from V and 6 from J, leaving 18 bases between them. The CDR3 reads CASSQDGIGGNEQFF. CDR3 bases: TGTGCCAGCAGTCAGGACGGAATAGGGGGCAATGAGCAGTTCTTC.

This sequence joins TRBV5-6 and TRBJ1-1; possibly TRBD1 for D (5 bases). The germline CDR1 and CDR2 sequences are SGHDT and YYEEEE. V shed 4 bases and J shed 4 bases, with 14 bases lying between them. The CDR3 is 14 residues long. The CDR3 nucleotides are TGTGCCAGCAGCAGACTAATGGGGGGCACTGAAGCTTTCTTT. As protein: CASSRLMGGTEAFF.

The rearrangement links TRBV28 to TRBJ1-2; 8 nucleotides agree with TRBD1. Germline trimming cut 3 bases from V and 6 bases from J; bases unmatched to any gene: 6. The CDR3 covers 14 residues. CDR1 MDHEN and CDR2 SYDVKM come from the germline V gene. In nucleotides, the CDR3 is TGTGCCAGCAGTTTGCGTCAGGGGGCGAATGGCTACACCTTC. It is translated as CASSLRQGANGYTF.